This entry is about one T cell receptor beta chain. These data originate in a study of blood T cell repertoires in COVID-19. At the level of the study: From the United States, Italy and Spain came samples of acute and convalescent COVID-19. PBMCs, B-cell-depleted T cells, or T cells were the source of the cDNA or gDNA that made up the material.

Trimming left V 5 bases short and J 8 bases short, with 13 bases between. Per germline, CDR1 SGHTA and CDR2 FQGNSA. This CDR3 is 13 amino acids long. Authors' processing steps: It was from reference gene primer amplification that nucleated cell counts were estimated. Profiling relied on immunoSEQ multiplex PCR, and the TCRdb table lists in-frame clones only, not all of them. That table gives V, J and clone size, and the DNA gave D and trimming. Of 65,000 to 85,000 clones in the sample, about 80% were seen once. The TCR comes from a middle-aged man with active or convalescent COVID-19. Sequencing was performed on peripheral blood. The V call is TRBV7-2, the J call TRBJ2-1, with D possibly TRBD1 on 6 matching bases. The CDR3 nucleotides read TGTGCCAGCAGCCCGTCATACAGGGATGAGCAGTTCTTC. This gives the protein CASSPSYRDEQFF.